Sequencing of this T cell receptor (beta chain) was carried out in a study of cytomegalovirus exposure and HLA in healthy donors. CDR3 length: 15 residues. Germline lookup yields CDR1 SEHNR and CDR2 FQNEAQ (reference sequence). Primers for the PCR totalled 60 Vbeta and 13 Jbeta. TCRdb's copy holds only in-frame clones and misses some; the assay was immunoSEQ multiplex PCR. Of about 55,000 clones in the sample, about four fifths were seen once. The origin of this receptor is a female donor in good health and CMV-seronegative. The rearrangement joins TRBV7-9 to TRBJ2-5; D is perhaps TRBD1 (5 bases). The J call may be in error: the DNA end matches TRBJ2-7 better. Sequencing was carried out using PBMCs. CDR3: CASSQYRQTPGEQYF. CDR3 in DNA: TGTGCCAGCAGCCAATACAGACAGACACCTGGCGAGCAGTACTTC.